These T cell receptor beta chains were read from a single sample in a study of quantifying T cell responses using KT2 cells. MiXCR, run by TCRdb on the UMI-ligation and nested PCR reads, gives a single entry per CDR3 protein. Of more than 55,000 distinct CDR3 sequences in the sample, 10% to 15% were seen once. The sequencing sample was made of PBMCs spiked with cells of the T cell clone KT2. The origin of the receptors is a human donor. Both conserved end residues are part of each CDR3. Each record gives: D gene, J gene, clone size, V gene, CDR3 protein, CDR3 DNA. A D gene is named only where the DNA matches it firmly. Size tells how often a clone was seen (once, few, many) or the class of an expanded clone, and some rows leave it out.

TRBD1 TRBJ2-1 . TRBV2 CASRDPGDRGGDEQFF TGTGCCAGCAGGGACCCCGGGGACAGGGGTGGCGATGAGCAGTTCTTC
. TRBJ2-7 many TRBV14 CASSPSGSRRYEQYF TGTGCCAGCAGCCCCAGCGGCTCACGGAGGTACGAGCAGTACTTC
. TRBJ1-4 few TRBV7-8 CASSFAGTYAEKLFF TGTGCCAGCAGCTTCGCCGGGACATATGCTGAAAAACTGTTTTTT
. TRBJ2-5 . TRBV18 CASSSPPQETQYF TGTGCCAGCTCATCTCCCCCCCAAGAGACCCAGTACTTC
TRBD1 TRBJ1-2 . TRBV30 CAWSVTGANYGYTF TGTGCCTGGAGTGTAACAGGGGCCAACTATGGCTACACCTTC
. TRBJ1-6 few TRBV20-1 CSARGDGQHSPLHF TGCAGTGCTAGGGGAGACGGTCAACATTCACCCCTCCACTTT
. TRBJ2-1 . TRBV3-1 CASSQDRELEQFF TGTGCCAGCAGCCAAGATAGGGAGCTAGAGCAGTTCTTC
. TRBJ1-2 few TRBV30 CAWTLYRGSGYTF TGTGCCTGGACCCTTTATCGGGGCTCTGGCTACACCTTC
. TRBJ1-5 many TRBV5-1 CASSLNVGSNQPQHF TGCGCCAGCAGCTTGAACGTAGGGAGCAATCAGCCCCAGCATTTT
. TRBJ1-4 many TRBV29-1 CSVGDGNEKLFF TGCAGCGTTGGGGACGGAAATGAAAAACTGTTTTTT
. TRBJ1-4 few TRBV15 CATSKGNEKLFF TGTGCCACCAGCAAGGGGAACGAAAAACTGTTTTTT
TRBD2 TRBJ2-7 few TRBV10-2 CASSSSTSGATYEQYF TGCGCCAGCAGTTCATCGACTAGCGGGGCGACTTACGAGCAGTACTTC
. TRBJ2-3 many TRBV15 CATRGDSTDTQYF TGTGCCACCAGGGGGGATAGCACAGATACGCAGTATTTT
. TRBJ1-3 . TRBV20-1 CSATPSDSGNTIYF TGCAGTGCAACTCCGTCAGACTCTGGAAACACCATATATTTT
. TRBJ2-2 few TRBV2 CASSPFGFGELFF TGTGCCAGCAGCCCCTTTGGCTTCGGGGAGCTGTTTTTT
TRBD2 TRBJ2-3 few TRBV6-5 CASSYGSSGGATDTQYF TGTGCCAGCAGTTACGGGAGTAGCGGGGGGGCAACAGATACGCAGTATTTT
. TRBJ2-7 many TRBV27 CASTAGGEQYF TGTGCCAGCACGGCCGGAGGCGAGCAGTACTTC
. TRBJ2-7 few TRBV2 CASSEEDGTYEQYF TGTGCCAGCAGTGAGGAGGACGGTACCTACGAGCAGTACTTC
. TRBJ1-1 . TRBV12-3/TRBV12-4 CASSGSGTMSKAFF TGTGCCAGCAGTGGATCGGGGACCATGAGTAAAGCTTTCTTT
. TRBJ2-7 . TRBV2 CASRIYSSYEQYF TGTGCCAGCAGGATATACTCCTCCTACGAGCAGTACTTC
TRBD2 TRBJ2-7 few TRBV7-3 CASRGGSVDEQYF TGTGCCAGCAGGGGGGGGTCTGTGGACGAGCAGTACTTC
TRBD1 TRBJ1-4 . TRBV25-1 CASSGDRGVDEKLFF TGTGCCAGCAGTGGGGACAGGGGAGTGGATGAAAAACTGTTTTTT